This T cell receptor (beta chain) was sequenced during a study of T-cell memory formation after mild COVID-19. Whole-study findings and limits: The CD4+ clones that contracted clustered mainly within CM and EM, and the CD8+ clones concentrated in EMRA.

Concerning this clonotype itself: Its matching antigen is unknown.

TCRdb re-derived calls from the 5' RACE reads in MiXCR, one entry per CDR3 protein. The top ten clones hold 2.1% of a sample with roughly 240,000 distinct CDR3 sequences, roughly 14% of them seen once. The source of this sequence is an adult woman who had mild COVID-19 (a few samples of this study predate the infection). Cell type and time point are not known. Sequencing was carried out using PBMCs or a T cell subset sorted from them (not recorded which).

CDR3 protein: CATSDPGQGFGETQYF. The CDR3 DNA sequence: TGTGCCACCAGTGACCCCGGACAGGGATTCGGGGAGACCCAGTACTTC. The rearrangement joins TRBV24-1 to TRBJ2-5, with 8 bases identical to TRBD1. The germline V gene encodes CDR1 KGHDR and CDR2 SFDVKD. Unmatched junction bases numbered 11, after V lost 4 bases and J lost 5 bases. This CDR3 is built from 16 residues.